What follows are 12 T cell receptor beta chains derived from one specimen sequenced in a study of cytomegalovirus exposure and HLA in healthy donors. 13 Jbeta primers and 60 Vbeta primers were used for the PCR. Assay: immunoSEQ multiplex PCR; the TCRdb copy retains only in-frame clones and omits some. There are some 32,000 clones in the sample; about 83% occur only once, and approximately 2.6% lies in the top ten. Sample: PBMCs. The receptors were sampled from a boy between 10 and 17 years old in good health and CMV-seronegative.

This clone was seen once. The V call is TRBV5-4, the J call TRBJ1-4, with D tentatively TRBD1 (5 bases). Trimming left V 4 bases short and J 8 bases short, with 21 bases between. This CDR3 comprises 16 residues. Germline CDR1 SGHNT, CDR2 YYREEE (reference sequence). CDR3 DNA sequence: TGTGCCAGCAGCAATTGGTTAGAGACGGGGGGGGAAAAACTGTTTTTT. The encoded protein is CASSNWLETGGEKLFF. Filled out from reference TRBV5-4 and TRBJ1-4, the complete variable domain reads ETGVTQSPTHLIKTRGQQVTLRCSSQSGHNTVSWYQQALGQGPQFIFQYYREEENGRGNFPPRFSGLQFPNYSSELNVNALELDDSALYLCASSNWLETGGEKLFFGSGTQLSVL.

This clone showed up just a few times. This sequence joins TRBV6-4 and TRBJ2-3; 9 bases fit TRBD2. The CDR3 totals 16 residues. V shed 3 bases, J shed 0 bases, and the junction held 4 bases outside the gene matches. Looked up from germline, CDR1 is MRHNA and CDR2 is SNTAGT. The DNA of the CDR3 is TGTGCCAGCAGTGAATCTAGCGGGGACAGCACAGATACGCAGTATTTT. It codes for CASSESSGDSTDTQYF.

The CDR3 nucleotides read TGTGCCAGCAGTGATGTCAGGGGAAACTATGGCTACACCTTC. Translation: CASSDVRGNYGYTF. The chain joins TRBV2 to TRBJ1-2, with D tentatively TRBD1 (6 bases). The germline V gene has CDR1 SNHLY and CDR2 FYNNEI. The CDR3 totals 14 residues. The V end lost 3 bases, the J end lost 2 bases, and 10 bases lay between the germline ends.

This clone was picked up a small number of times. V gene TRBV6-1 combines with J gene TRBJ2-2; the D is unclear. The germline V gene has CDR1 MNHNS and CDR2 SASEGT. V was pared by 6 bases and J by 0 bases, with 8 bases between. This CDR3 comprises 14 residues. The CDR3 loop reads CASRAPSNTGELFF. The CDR3 DNA is TGTGCCAGCAGGGCCCCCTCGAACACCGGGGAGCTGTTTTTT.

This chain joins TRBV30 and TRBJ1-2; possible D gene TRBD1, 5 bases. V lost 4 bases and J lost 5, with 11 bases in between. The germline CDR1 and CDR2 sequences are GTSNPN and SVGIG (reference sequence). This CDR3 has 12 residues. In DNA, the CDR3 is TGTGCCTGGATGATGGACACTTATGGCTACACCTTC. It is translated as CAWMMDTYGYTF.

This rearrangement joins TRBV6-1 to TRBJ2-7; D gene uncertain. Germline CDR1 is MNHNS and CDR2 is SASEGT. The CDR3 sequence is 15 residues long. V shed 1 base and J shed 3 bases, with 13 bases lying between them. The CDR3 is CASSEVGGQIYEQYF. The CDR3, as DNA: TGTGCCAGCAGTGAAGTAGGTGGGCAGATCTACGAGCAGTACTTC.

This sequence joins TRBV4-2 and TRBJ2-7; 9 positions agree with TRBD1. There are 15 residues in the CDR3. V dropped 1 base and J dropped 2; count of bases not matched to a gene: 3. Germline V lookup: CDR1 LGHNA, CDR2 YNFKEQ. CDR3 in amino acids: CASSQGTGDAYEQYF. The CDR3 nucleotides read TGTGCCAGCAGCCAAGGGACAGGGGACGCCTACGAGCAGTACTTC.

The V and J genes are TRBV19 and TRBJ1-5; 9 nucleotides agree with TRBD1. The V and J ends lost 8 bases and 7 bases, in that order; junction bases with no gene match: 6. Germline CDR1 is LNHDA and CDR2 is SQIVND (reference sequence). CDR3 length equals 13 residues. For the CDR3, the DNA is TGTGCCAGTGGACAGGGGCTGGAACAGCCCCAGCATTTT. Translating gives CASGQGLEQPQHF.

The CDR3, as DNA: TGTGCCAGCAGCTTAGCCAGGCTCACAGATACGCAGTATTTT. This sequence encodes CASSLARLTDTQYF. The chain is built from TRBV7-2 and TRBJ2-3, with D unclear. The CDR3 runs to 14 residues. Germline V lookup: CDR1 SGHTA, CDR2 FQGNSA. Trimming removed 0 bases at V and 2 bases at J, with 6 bases between.

The V and J genes are TRBV5-1 and TRBJ2-2, with D possibly being TRBD2 (5 bases). CDR3 length equals 16 residues. Per germline, CDR1 SGHRS and CDR2 YFSETQ. The V and J ends lost 2 bases and 3 bases respectively, with 14 bases between them. The CDR3 DNA reads TGCGCCAGCAGCTTAGACCGGGGTCTGGACACCGGGGAGCTGTTTTTT. Translation gives CASSLDRGLDTGELFF.

This chain connects TRBV18 to TRBJ2-5, with 11 bases aligning to TRBD2. Unmatched junction bases numbered 5, after V lost 3 bases and J lost 5 bases. The CDR3 is made up of 15 amino acids. The V gene's germline CDR1 is KGHSH and CDR2 LQKENI. The CDR3 DNA is TGTGCCAGCTCACCCAGACTAGCGGGGCTGGAGACCCAGTACTTC. Protein: CASSPRLAGLETQYF. The full variable domain, its missing parts supplied by reference TRBV18 and TRBJ2-5, is NAGVMQNPRHLVRRRGQEARLRCSPMKGHSHVYWYRQLPEEGLKFMVYLQKENIIDESGMPKERFSAEFPKEGPSILRIQQVVRGDSAAYFCASSPRLAGLETQYFGPGTRLLVL.

This sequence joins TRBV6-6 and TRBJ1-5; 8 bases agree with TRBD1. V was pared by 7 bases and J by 7 bases, with 9 bases of the junction left unmatched. CDR1 and CDR2 (germline): MNHNY, SVGAGI (reference sequence). This CDR3 spans 14 amino acids. The CDR3 sequence is CASTMDRVGQPQHF. CDR3 DNA: TGTGCCAGCACCATGGACAGGGTGGGCCAGCCCCAGCATTTT.